These T cell receptor beta chains were read from a single sample in a study of T cells in Graves' hyperthyroidism and ophthalmopathy. TCRdb processed the multiplex PCR reads anew with MiXCR; each CDR3 protein has one entry. Among about 560,000 distinct CDR3 sequences, approximately 14% were seen once, and the ten largest hold approximately 15%. Sequencing used blood. The receptors shown here come from a woman aged 40-49 years with Graves' hyperthyroidism. Both conserved end residues are part of each CDR3. The order of the fields is CDR3 length, V gene, D gene, clone size, J gene, CDR3 protein, CDR3 DNA. The D gene is left open where the match is weak. Expanded clones are given a class, and other clones once, few, many or no size at all.

cdr3_length: 12
v_call: TRBV20-1
d_call: NA
clone_size: NA
j_call: TRBJ2-4
cdr3_aa: CSPSGTGNIQYF
cdr3_nt: TGCAGTCCTTCGGGGACGGGAAACATTCAGTACTTC

cdr3_length: 13
v_call: TRBV9
d_call: NA
clone_size: many
j_call: TRBJ2-1
cdr3_aa: CASSGSGGNEQFF
cdr3_nt: TGTGCCAGCAGCGGGAGCGGAGGGAATGAGCAGTTCTTC

cdr3_length: 14
v_call: TRBV7-8
d_call: NA
clone_size: NA
j_call: TRBJ1-5
cdr3_aa: CASSLVLGYQPQHF
cdr3_nt: TGTGCCAGCAGCTTAGTATTGGGCTATCAGCCCCAGCATTTT

cdr3_length: 14
v_call: TRBV20-1
d_call: TRBD1
clone_size: few
j_call: TRBJ2-1
cdr3_aa: CSARYNRGYNEQFF
cdr3_nt: TGCAGTGCTAGATATAACAGGGGCTACAATGAGCAGTTCTTC

cdr3_length: 15
v_call: TRBV10-3
d_call: TRBD1
clone_size: many
j_call: TRBJ2-7
cdr3_aa: CAISESADRAYEQYF
cdr3_nt: TGTGCCATCAGTGAGTCGGCCGACAGGGCCTACGAGCAGTACTTC

cdr3_length: 17
v_call: TRBV9
d_call: NA
clone_size: few
j_call: TRBJ1-2
cdr3_aa: CASSVGPDPSQGYGYTF
cdr3_nt: TGTGCCAGCAGCGTTGGTCCGGACCCCTCACAGGGCTATGGCTACACCTTC

cdr3_length: 13
v_call: TRBV12-5
d_call: TRBD1
clone_size: NA
j_call: TRBJ1-2
cdr3_aa: CASASGQGGGYTF
cdr3_nt: TGTGCTAGTGCCTCCGGACAGGGCGGTGGCTACACCTTC

cdr3_length: 15
v_call: TRBV10-1
d_call: NA
clone_size: many
j_call: TRBJ1-1
cdr3_aa: CASSPQPVSGTEAFF
cdr3_nt: TGCGCCAGCAGTCCCCAGCCTGTAAGTGGGACTGAAGCTTTCTTT

cdr3_length: 15
v_call: TRBV5-1
d_call: NA
clone_size: few
j_call: TRBJ2-6
cdr3_aa: CASSPDGAGANVLTF
cdr3_nt: TGCGCCAGCAGCCCGGACGGGGCTGGGGCCAACGTCCTGACTTTC

cdr3_length: 12
v_call: TRBV6-4
d_call: NA
clone_size: NA
j_call: TRBJ2-2
cdr3_aa: CASVRVTGELFF
cdr3_nt: TGTGCCAGCGTAAGGGTTACCGGGGAGCTGTTTTTT

cdr3_length: 12
v_call: TRBV2
d_call: NA
clone_size: NA
j_call: TRBJ2-2
cdr3_aa: CVSSRGTGELFF
cdr3_nt: TGTGTCAGCAGCAGGGGCACCGGGGAGCTGTTTTTT

cdr3_length: 14
v_call: TRBV28
d_call: NA
clone_size: many
j_call: TRBJ2-5
cdr3_aa: CASSLGIGWETQYF
cdr3_nt: TGTGCCAGCAGTTTAGGTATTGGCTGGGAGACCCAGTACTTC

cdr3_length: 15
v_call: TRBV11-2
d_call: NA
clone_size: NA
j_call: TRBJ1-2
cdr3_aa: CASSLDRGDLDGYTF
cdr3_nt: TGTGCCAGCAGCTTAGATCGGGGGGATCTGGATGGCTACACCTTC

cdr3_length: 16
v_call: TRBV18
d_call: NA
clone_size: few
j_call: TRBJ2-5
cdr3_aa: CASSPPGLLDVETQYF
cdr3_nt: TGTGCCAGCTCACCCCCAGGGCTGCTTGATGTAGAGACCCAGTACTTC

cdr3_length: 13
v_call: TRBV28
d_call: NA
clone_size: NA
j_call: TRBJ2-1
cdr3_aa: CASSRGNCNEQFF
cdr3_nt: TGTGCCAGCAGCAGAGGAAACTGCAATGAGCAGTTCTTC

cdr3_length: 16
v_call: TRBV7-3
d_call: TRBD1
clone_size: many
j_call: TRBJ1-5
cdr3_aa: CASSPGVGRGDQPQHF
cdr3_nt: TGTGCCAGCAGCCCTGGGGTGGGCAGGGGGGATCAGCCCCAGCATTTT

cdr3_length: 15
v_call: TRBV12-3/TRBV12-4
d_call: TRBD1
clone_size: many
j_call: TRBJ1-1
cdr3_aa: CASSLEGGAITEAFF
cdr3_nt: TGTGCCAGCAGTTTAGAAGGGGGCGCGATCACTGAAGCTTTCTTT

cdr3_length: 17
v_call: TRBV7-2
d_call: NA
clone_size: many
j_call: TRBJ2-1
cdr3_aa: CASSSARGGPPYNEQFF
cdr3_nt: TGTGCCAGCAGCTCAGCCAGAGGAGGGCCTCCCTACAATGAGCAGTTCTTC

cdr3_length: 16
v_call: TRBV6-2/TRBV6-3
d_call: TRBD2
clone_size: few
j_call: TRBJ2-2
cdr3_aa: CASSVLAGGPGGELFF
cdr3_nt: TGTGCCAGCAGTGTACTAGCGGGAGGGCCTGGCGGGGAGCTGTTTTTT

cdr3_length: 16
v_call: TRBV7-2
d_call: NA
clone_size: many
j_call: TRBJ1-1
cdr3_aa: CASSLAQGTLNTEAFF
cdr3_nt: TGTGCCAGCAGCTTAGCGCAGGGCACGTTGAACACTGAAGCTTTCTTT

cdr3_length: 14
v_call: TRBV10-3
d_call: TRBD1
clone_size: NA
j_call: TRBJ1-2
cdr3_aa: CAISSDRSSYGYTF
cdr3_nt: TGTGCCATCAGCTCGGACAGGTCTTCATATGGCTACACCTTC

cdr3_length: 11
v_call: TRBV29-1
d_call: NA
clone_size: many
j_call: TRBJ2-1
cdr3_aa: CSVGQFNEQFF
cdr3_nt: TGCAGCGTCGGCCAGTTCAATGAGCAGTTCTTC

cdr3_length: 17
v_call: TRBV7-2
d_call: NA
clone_size: NA
j_call: TRBJ2-5
cdr3_aa: CASSSRVYYGGQETQYF
cdr3_nt: TGTGCCAGCAGCTCCCGCGTCTACTATGGGGGGCAAGAGACCCAGTACTTC

cdr3_length: 17
v_call: TRBV2
d_call: TRBD1
clone_size: many
j_call: TRBJ2-6
cdr3_aa: CASSRQGVSAGANVLTF
cdr3_nt: TGTGCCAGCAGTAGACAGGGGGTCTCGGCCGGGGCCAACGTCCTGACTTTC

cdr3_length: 15
v_call: TRBV5-1
d_call: NA
clone_size: NA
j_call: TRBJ1-1
cdr3_aa: CASSLIGGPDTEAFF
cdr3_nt: TGCGCCAGCAGCTTGATAGGGGGTCCGGACACTGAAGCTTTCTTT

cdr3_length: 13
v_call: TRBV3-1
d_call: TRBD2
clone_size: NA
j_call: TRBJ2-7
cdr3_aa: CASTQAGVHEQYF
cdr3_nt: TGTGCCAGCACGCAAGCGGGAGTCCACGAGCAGTACTTC

cdr3_length: 13
v_call: TRBV30
d_call: NA
clone_size: many
j_call: TRBJ2-7
cdr3_aa: CAWRRAEPREQYF
cdr3_nt: TGTGCCTGGAGGAGAGCGGAGCCTCGCGAGCAGTACTTC

cdr3_length: 14
v_call: TRBV30
d_call: NA
clone_size: many
j_call: TRBJ1-2
cdr3_aa: CASSRRGFNYGYTF
cdr3_nt: TGTGCCTCTAGCCGGCGGGGCTTTAACTATGGCTACACCTTC

cdr3_length: 13
v_call: TRBV13
d_call: NA
clone_size: NA
j_call: TRBJ1-2
cdr3_aa: CATSGTDNYGYTF
cdr3_nt: TGTGCCACCTCCGGGACTGATAACTATGGCTACACCTTC

cdr3_length: 14
v_call: TRBV5-6
d_call: NA
clone_size: NA
j_call: TRBJ1-1
cdr3_aa: CASSLWVRNTEAFF
cdr3_nt: TGTGCCAGCAGCTTGTGGGTACGGAACACTGAAGCTTTCTTT

cdr3_length: 14
v_call: TRBV28
d_call: NA
clone_size: many
j_call: TRBJ2-1
cdr3_aa: CASSSPEGENEQFF
cdr3_nt: TGTGCCAGCAGTTCTCCGGAAGGGGAGAATGAGCAGTTCTTC

cdr3_length: 17
v_call: TRBV18
d_call: TRBD1
clone_size: many
j_call: TRBJ2-3
cdr3_aa: CASSPTSDRVGTDTQYF
cdr3_nt: TGTGCCAGCTCACCTACTTCCGACAGGGTTGGGACAGATACGCAGTATTTT

cdr3_length: 13
v_call: TRBV24-1
d_call: TRBD1
clone_size: few
j_call: TRBJ2-1
cdr3_aa: CATSVQGAGEQFF
cdr3_nt: TGTGCCACCAGTGTACAGGGGGCTGGTGAGCAGTTCTTC

cdr3_length: 16
v_call: TRBV6-1
d_call: NA
clone_size: NA
j_call: TRBJ2-3
cdr3_aa: CASSPNRLGYTDTQYF
cdr3_nt: TGTGCCAGCAGCCCTAACAGGTTGGGTTACACAGATACGCAGTATTTT

cdr3_length: 15
v_call: TRBV3-1
d_call: NA
clone_size: many
j_call: TRBJ1-4
cdr3_aa: CASSPSGSTNEKLFF
cdr3_nt: TGTGCCAGCAGCCCATCAGGTTCAACTAATGAAAAACTGTTTTTT

cdr3_length: 14
v_call: TRBV5-1
d_call: TRBD2
clone_size: NA
j_call: TRBJ2-7
cdr3_aa: CASSLLAGAQEQYF
cdr3_nt: TGCGCCAGCAGCTTACTAGCGGGAGCGCAGGAGCAGTACTTC

cdr3_length: 15
v_call: TRBV6-5
d_call: TRBD1
clone_size: NA
j_call: TRBJ1-6
cdr3_aa: CASSYDGTGDSPLHF
cdr3_nt: TGTGCCAGCAGTTACGATGGGACAGGGGATTCACCCCTCCACTTT

cdr3_length: 16
v_call: TRBV7-2
d_call: NA
clone_size: many
j_call: TRBJ2-3
cdr3_aa: CASSLGSGRNPDTQYF
cdr3_nt: TGTGCCAGCAGCTTAGGAAGCGGACGCAACCCAGATACGCAGTATTTT

cdr3_length: 14
v_call: TRBV7-9
d_call: NA
clone_size: many
j_call: TRBJ2-1
cdr3_aa: CASSSWDTFNEQFF
cdr3_nt: TGTGCCAGCAGCTCCTGGGACACCTTCAATGAGCAGTTCTTC

cdr3_length: 13
v_call: TRBV2
d_call: NA
clone_size: many
j_call: TRBJ2-4
cdr3_aa: CASSEARGNIQYF
cdr3_nt: TGTGCCAGCAGTGAAGCTCGGGGGAACATTCAGTACTTC

cdr3_length: 16
v_call: TRBV28
d_call: NA
clone_size: many
j_call: TRBJ2-6
cdr3_aa: CASSSAGVSGANVLTF
cdr3_nt: TGTGCCAGCAGTAGCGCCGGGGTCTCTGGGGCCAACGTCCTGACTTTC

cdr3_length: 10
v_call: TRBV2
d_call: NA
clone_size: NA
j_call: TRBJ2-1
cdr3_aa: CASSRSEQFF
cdr3_nt: TGTGCCAGCAGCCGGAGCGAGCAGTTCTTC

cdr3_length: 16
v_call: TRBV5-1
d_call: TRBD2
clone_size: many
j_call: TRBJ2-1
cdr3_aa: CASSLARLAGANEQFF
cdr3_nt: TGCGCCAGCAGCTTGGCGCGACTAGCGGGGGCGAATGAGCAGTTCTTC

cdr3_length: 13
v_call: TRBV19
d_call: NA
clone_size: NA
j_call: TRBJ2-3
cdr3_aa: CASSLARADTQYF
cdr3_nt: TGTGCCAGTAGTTTGGCCCGAGCAGATACGCAGTATTTT

cdr3_length: 16
v_call: TRBV6-2/TRBV6-3
d_call: NA
clone_size: many
j_call: TRBJ2-3
cdr3_aa: CASSYEAGSYTDTQYF
cdr3_nt: TGTGCCAGCAGTTACGAGGCGGGGAGCTACACAGATACGCAGTATTTT

cdr3_length: 15
v_call: TRBV19
d_call: TRBD2
clone_size: few
j_call: TRBJ2-1
cdr3_aa: CASSTSGRPFDEQFF
cdr3_nt: TGTGCCAGTAGTACTAGCGGGAGGCCGTTTGATGAGCAGTTCTTC

cdr3_length: 15
v_call: TRBV29-1
d_call: TRBD2
clone_size: many
j_call: TRBJ2-3
cdr3_aa: CSVPSASGSPDTQYF
cdr3_nt: TGCAGCGTACCGTCGGCGAGCGGGAGCCCAGATACGCAGTATTTT

cdr3_length: 14
v_call: TRBV28
d_call: NA
clone_size: few
j_call: TRBJ1-2
cdr3_aa: CASKRQGTNYGYTF
cdr3_nt: TGTGCCAGCAAGAGGCAGGGCACTAACTATGGCTACACCTTC

cdr3_length: 15
v_call: TRBV6-2/TRBV6-3
d_call: TRBD2
clone_size: many
j_call: TRBJ2-7
cdr3_aa: CASSTPGLAGREQYF
cdr3_nt: TGTGCCAGCAGTACACCGGGACTAGCGGGACGCGAGCAGTACTTC

cdr3_length: 15
v_call: TRBV18
d_call: NA
clone_size: many
j_call: TRBJ2-5
cdr3_aa: CASSPRKHSQETQYF
cdr3_nt: TGTGCCAGCTCACCTCGAAAGCATTCCCAAGAGACCCAGTACTTC

cdr3_length: 17
v_call: TRBV4-1
d_call: TRBD1
clone_size: NA
j_call: TRBJ2-2
cdr3_aa: CASSHSGTAPDTGELFF
cdr3_nt: TGCGCCAGCAGCCACTCCGGGACAGCCCCGGACACCGGGGAGCTGTTTTTT

cdr3_length: 18
v_call: TRBV9
d_call: NA
clone_size: NA
j_call: TRBJ2-1
cdr3_aa: CASSVSQDIFSSYNEQFF
cdr3_nt: TGTGCCAGCAGCGTAAGCCAGGACATCTTTAGCTCCTACAATGAGCAGTTCTTC

cdr3_length: 17
v_call: TRBV25-1
d_call: NA
clone_size: NA
j_call: TRBJ2-3
cdr3_aa: CASSDFDGWGAADTQYF
cdr3_nt: TGTGCCAGCAGTGATTTTGACGGATGGGGGGCCGCAGATACGCAGTATTTT